This T cell receptor (beta chain) was recovered during a study of blood T cell repertoires in COVID-19. Study-level information: Donors in the United States, Italy and Spain gave samples during acute or convalescent COVID-19.

Original methodology: Researchers report that nucleated cell counts were estimated from reference gene primer amplification. Profiled with immunoSEQ multiplex PCR; TCRdb holds only in-frame clones, not every one. Clone size and the V and J calls come from that table; the DNA yielded D and trimming. The sample consists of roughly 100,000 clones, 80% to 85% of them appearing once. This clone has more than one count but fewer than ten. CDR1 is MDHEN and CDR2 is SYDVKM in the germline V gene. The CDR3 covers 16 residues. Trimming cost V 6 bases and J 0 bases, with 15 bases left between them. The sequenced material came from peripheral blood. The source of this sequence is a man older than 75 with acute or convalescent COVID-19. The rearrangement joins TRBV28 to TRBJ1-3, with D perhaps TRBD1 (6 bases). CDR3: CASSRSGASSGNTIYF. The CDR3, as DNA: TGTGCCAGCAGCCGATCAGGGGCCTCCTCTGGAAACACCATATATTTT. Looking up the rest from reference TRBV28 and TRBJ1-3 gives the full variable domain: DVKVTQSSRYLVKRTGEKVFLECVQDMDHENMFWYRQDPGLGLRLIYFSYDVKMKEKGDIPEGYSVSREKKERFSLILESASTNQTSMYLCASSRSGASSGNTIYFGEGSWLTVV.